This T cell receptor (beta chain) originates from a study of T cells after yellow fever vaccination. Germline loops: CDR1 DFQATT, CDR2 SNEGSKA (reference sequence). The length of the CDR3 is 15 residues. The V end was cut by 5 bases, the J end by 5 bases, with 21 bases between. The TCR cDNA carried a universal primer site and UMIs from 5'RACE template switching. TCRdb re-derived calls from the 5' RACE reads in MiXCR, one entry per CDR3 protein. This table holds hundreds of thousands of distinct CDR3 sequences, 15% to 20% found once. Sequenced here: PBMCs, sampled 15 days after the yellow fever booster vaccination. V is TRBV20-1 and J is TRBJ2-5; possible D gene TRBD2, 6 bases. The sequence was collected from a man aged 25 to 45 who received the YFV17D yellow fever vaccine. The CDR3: CSAPSLNLARETQYF. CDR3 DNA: TGCAGTGCTCCGAGCCTCAATCTAGCGCGGGAGACCCAGTACTTC.